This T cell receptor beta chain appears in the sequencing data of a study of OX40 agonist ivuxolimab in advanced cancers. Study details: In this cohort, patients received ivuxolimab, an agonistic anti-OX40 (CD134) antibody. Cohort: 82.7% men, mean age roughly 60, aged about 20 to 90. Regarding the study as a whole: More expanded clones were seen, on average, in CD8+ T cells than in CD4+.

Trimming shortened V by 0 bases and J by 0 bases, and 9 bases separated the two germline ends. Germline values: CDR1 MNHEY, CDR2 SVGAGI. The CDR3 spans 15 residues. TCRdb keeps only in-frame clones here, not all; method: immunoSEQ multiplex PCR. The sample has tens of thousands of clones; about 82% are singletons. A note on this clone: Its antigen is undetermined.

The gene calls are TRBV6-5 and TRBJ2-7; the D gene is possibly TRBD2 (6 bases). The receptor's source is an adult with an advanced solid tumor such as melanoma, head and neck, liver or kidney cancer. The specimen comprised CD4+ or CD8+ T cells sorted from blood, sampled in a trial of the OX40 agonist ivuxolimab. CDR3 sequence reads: CASSYSGGTSYEQYF. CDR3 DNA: TGTGCCAGCAGTTACTCGGGGGGAACCTCCTACGAGCAGTACTTC.